The entry below describes one T cell receptor (beta chain). The CDR3 totals 14 residues. From germline, CDR1 is SNHLY and CDR2 FYNNEI. J gave up 10 bases and V 10 bases, and 13 bases lay outside the gene matches. The entry originates in a study of blood T cell repertoires in COVID-19. Whole-study context: Italy, Spain and the United States were the sources of the convalescent and acute COVID-19 samples. The analysed material was cDNA or gDNA that came from T cells, B-cell-depleted T cells, or PBMCs.

Under the authors' procedure: Reference gene primer amplification in the assay estimated nucleated cell counts. Produced via immunoSEQ multiplex PCR; TCRdb's table is partial and in-frame only. V, J and clone size are those of that table, while D and trimming were read from the DNA. The data contain about 78,000 clones, about 89% of them singletons. This TCR was recovered from a woman between 55 and 75 years old with acute or convalescent COVID-19. The sequenced sample consisted of peripheral blood. The genes are TRBV2 and TRBJ1-4; 9 bases line up with TRBD1. The CDR3 loop is CATRGDRARGKLFF. The CDR3, as DNA: TGTGCCACCCGGGGGGACAGGGCACGAGGAAAACTGTTTTTT.